These 18 T cell receptor beta chains originate from one sample sequenced in a study of blood T cell repertoires in COVID-19. Repertoires were generated with immunoSEQ multiplex PCR, while TCRdb's copy carries only in-frame clones and drops some. The table records about 270,000 clones, less than 90% of them present only once. The specimen sequenced was peripheral blood. Every receptor here comes from a human donor in a cohort sampled during active COVID-19.

This clone has just a few counts. The chain joins TRBV30 to TRBJ2-2; 7 bases are shared with TRBD2. V lost 3 bases and J lost 0; bases outside the gene matches: 4. The germline CDR1 and CDR2 sequences are GTSNPN and SVGIG (reference sequence). This CDR3 contains 15 residues. CDR3 in DNA: TGTGCCTGGAGAGTGGGAGGGACGAACACCGGGGAGCTGTTTTTT. Amino acids: CAWRVGGTNTGELFF. The whole variable domain, filled in from reference TRBV30 and TRBJ2-2, reads SQTIHQWPATLVQPVGSPLSLECTVEGTSNPNLYWYRQAAGRGLQLLFYSVGIGQISSEVPQNLSASRPQDRQFILSSKKLLLSDSGFYLCAWRVGGTNTGELFFGEGSRLTVL.

V and J are TRBV12-3 or TRBV12-4 and TRBJ1-2, with D perhaps TRBD1 (6 bases). The V and J ends lost 3 bases and 6 bases respectively, with 11 bases between them. CDR3 length: 13 residues. The CDR3 is CASSFGQTNGYTF. CDR3 nucleotides: TGTGCCAGCAGTTTCGGACAGACGAATGGCTACACCTTC.

V and J are TRBV30 and TRBJ1-2, with TRBD1 identical over 7 bases. With 3 bases clipped from V and 7 bases from J, the junction kept 5 bases outside the gene matches. This CDR3 comprises 12 residues. Germline V gene data show CDR1 as GTSNPN and CDR2 as SVGIG (reference sequence). CDR3 in amino acids: CAWSLTGFGYTF. The CDR3 DNA reads as TGTGCCTGGAGCTTGACAGGGTTTGGCTACACCTTC.

The V and J genes are TRBV11-3 and TRBJ2-6; the D gene is possibly TRBD1 (6 bases). CDR1 is SGHNT and CDR2 is YENEEA in the germline V gene. The CDR3 runs to 15 residues. V was clipped by 5 bases and J by 0 bases, with 8 bases between them. In DNA, the CDR3 is TGTGCCAGCAGCCAGGGGAGCTCTGGGGCCAACGTCCTGACTTTC. It codes for CASSQGSSGANVLTF. Variable domain in full (rest from reference TRBV11-3 and TRBJ2-6): EAGVVQSPRYKIIEKKQPVAFWCNPISGHNTLYWYLQNLGQGPELLIRYENEEAVDDSQLPKDRFSAERLKGVDSTLKIQPAELGDSAVYLCASSQGSSGANVLTFGAGSRLTVL.

The chain employs TRBV11-2 and TRBJ2-7, with D perhaps matching TRBD2 (5 bases). V lost 1 base, J lost 6 bases, and 10 bases lay in between. Germline V CDR1 and CDR2: SGHAT, FQNNGV. The length of the CDR3 is 13 residues. CDR3 nucleotides: TGTGCCAGCAGCTTAGCCCCCGCGGGCGAGCAGTACTTC. Its protein is CASSLAPAGEQYF.

The rearrangement links TRBV28 to TRBJ2-7, with a possible D match to TRBD1 (7 bases). Trimming cost V 5 bases and J 2 bases, with 19 bases left between them. Germline V gene data show CDR1 as MDHEN and CDR2 as SYDVKM. This CDR3 contains 16 residues. For the CDR3, the DNA is TGTGCCAGCAGTCTAGTAGGGGGCGGGACACCCTACGAGCAGTACTTC. Translated, it gives CASSLVGGGTPYEQYF. The entire variable domain, with the rest obtained from reference TRBV28 and TRBJ2-7, is as follows: DVKVTQSSRYLVKRTGEKVFLECVQDMDHENMFWYRQDPGLGLRLIYFSYDVKMKEKGDIPEGYSVSREKKERFSLILESASTNQTSMYLCASSLVGGGTPYEQYFGPGTRLTVT.

The V gene is TRBV6-5, the J gene TRBJ2-1, with D perhaps matching TRBD2 (6 bases). Germline CDR1 reads MNHEY; CDR2 reads SVGAGI. The CDR3 is 15 residues long. The V and J ends lost 6 bases and 1 base respectively, with 13 bases between them. The DNA of the CDR3 is TGTGCCAGCAGCCAGGAGGGGCTGTCCTACAATGAGCAGTTCTTC. Translated, it gives CASSQEGLSYNEQFF.

The rearrangement joins TRBV5-1 to TRBJ2-7; D might be TRBD2 (5 bases). V lost 2 bases, J lost 7 bases, and 16 bases lay in between. This CDR3 contains 14 residues. Germline loops: CDR1 SGHRS, CDR2 YFSETQ. The CDR3 region is CASSFESGPGEQYF. CDR3 coding DNA: TGCGCCAGCAGCTTTGAGAGTGGCCCGGGGGAGCAGTACTTC.

The J gene is TRBJ2-1, the V gene TRBV5-1, with TRBD2 matching over 13 bases. CDR1 is SGHRS, CDR2 YFSETQ, per germline. The CDR3 totals 17 residues. Trimming cost V 5 bases and J 4 bases; bases outside gene matches: 9. CDR3 nucleotides: TGCGCCAGCAGTCGGACTAGCGGGAGTGGGAGTTACAATGAGCAGTTCTTC. As protein: CASSRTSGSGSYNEQFF.

The chain has TRBV19 and TRBJ1-3, with D maybe TRBD1 (6 bases). The CDR3 has 15 residues. Germline CDR1 LNHDA, CDR2 SQIVND (reference sequence). V lost 4 bases, J lost 0 bases, and 10 bases lay in between. CDR3 residues: CASSTQGSSGNTIYF. The CDR3 bases are TGTGCCAGTAGTACCCAGGGGAGCTCTGGAAACACCATATATTTT.

The sample holds a few counts of this clone. The chain uses TRBV7-9 and TRBJ2-5, with 10 bases that match TRBD1. V trimming: 4 bases; J trimming: 5 bases; junction bases outside the gene matches: 4. In germline, CDR1 is SEHNR, CDR2 FQNEAQ (reference sequence). CDR3 length equals 14 residues. CDR3 coding DNA: TGTGCCAGCAGCTGGACAGGGGGTGAGGAGACCCAGTACTTC. Its protein is CASSWTGGEETQYF.

CDR3 bases: TGTGCCAGCAGTGCAGGACAGTTCAACACCGGGGAGCTGTTTTTT. Translation gives CASSAGQFNTGELFF. The rearrangement joins TRBV2 to TRBJ2-2, with D possibly being TRBD1 (6 bases). CDR3 length: 15 amino acids. Germline CDR1 is SNHLY and CDR2 is FYNNEI. Trimming took 4 bases from V and 2 from J, leaving 11 bases between them.

The rearrangement uses TRBV30 and TRBJ1-4; perhaps TRBD1 as D (5 bases). This CDR3 spans 13 amino acids. The germline V and J ends were trimmed by 4 bases and 3 bases, with 9 bases remaining between them. CDR1 and CDR2 (germline): GTSNPN, SVGIG (reference sequence). Here the CDR3 reads CAWNRSPNEKLFF. As DNA, the CDR3 is TGTGCCTGGAACAGGTCTCCTAATGAAAAACTGTTTTTT.

This sequence joins TRBV15 and TRBJ2-7; D might be TRBD1 (7 bases). V was trimmed by 3 bases and J by 6 bases, leaving 21 bases between them. This CDR3 region has 16 residues. The germline V gene has CDR1 LNHNV and CDR2 YYDKDF (reference sequence). The CDR3 sequence is CATSSGTAGSGGEQYF. The CDR3 DNA sequence: TGTGCCACCAGCAGTGGGACAGCGGGTAGCGGAGGCGAGCAGTACTTC.

V is TRBV9 and J is TRBJ1-2; D remains ambiguous. V was shortened by 0 bases and J by 5 bases, with 14 bases between the two germline ends. The V gene's germline CDR1 is SGDLS and CDR2 YYNGEE. This CDR3 has 15 residues. Here the CDR3 reads CASSVAGGNRYGYTF. DNA of the CDR3: TGTGCCAGCAGCGTAGCTGGAGGTAATCGGTATGGCTACACCTTC. Using reference TRBV9 and TRBJ1-2 for the parts outside the CDR3, the full variable domain is DSGVTQTPKHLITATGQRVTLRCSPRSGDLSVYWYQQSLDQGLQFLIQYYNGEERAKGNILERFSAQQFPDLHSELNLSSLELGDSALYFCASSVAGGNRYGYTFGSGTRLTVV.

The V gene is TRBV3-1 (or the pseudogene TRBV3-2), the J gene TRBJ2-1; no clear D gene. CDR1 and CDR2 (germline): LGHDT, YNNKEL (reference sequence). V was trimmed by 1 base and J by 7 bases, leaving 5 bases between them. The CDR3 totals 12 residues. The CDR3 DNA sequence: TGTGCCAGCAGCCAAGTCCGGAATGAGCAGTTCTTC. It yields the protein CASSQVRNEQFF.

The chain recombines TRBV18 with TRBJ2-7; 16 nucleotides agree with TRBD2. The CDR3 runs to 15 residues. V was pared by 3 bases and J by 7 bases, with 3 bases of the junction left unmatched. CDR1 is KGHSH and CDR2 is LQKENI in the germline V gene. The CDR3 loop is CASSPGLAGGEEQYF. In nucleotides, the CDR3 is TGTGCCAGCTCACCGGGACTAGCGGGAGGGGAAGAGCAGTACTTC.

This clone was detected a few times. The V call is TRBV6-6, the J call TRBJ1-2; D not certain. CDR3 length: 13 residues. Trimming removed 6 bases from V and 11 bases from J, with 19 bases in between. CDR1 is MNHNY, CDR2 SVGAGI, per germline (reference sequence). CDR3 nucleotide sequence: TGTGCCAGCAGCCCTAATACGGGGAAATGGTACACCTTC. Its protein is CASSPNTGKWYTF.